This T cell receptor beta chain stems from a study of T-cell memory formation after mild COVID-19. This clonotype was observed a few times. TCRdb ran MiXCR on the 5' RACE reads and lists one entry per CDR3 protein. The table lists fewer than 350,000 distinct CDR3 sequences, approximately 15% of them singletons, with 21% in the top ten. Germline loops: CDR1 WSHSY, CDR2 SAAADI. V was trimmed by 6 bases and J by 4 bases, leaving 15 bases between them. This CDR3 contains 14 residues. The rearrangement uses TRBV10-2 and TRBJ1-2; D gene ambiguous. Sequencing used PBMCs or a T cell subset sorted from them (not recorded which). This receptor was taken from a young man who had mild COVID-19 (a few samples of this study predate the infection). Cell type and time point are not known. The CDR3 here is CASSSGLLPYGYTF. The DNA for the CDR3 is TGCGCCAGCAGCTCGGGCCTCTTGCCCTATGGCTACACCTTC.